This record concerns one T cell receptor (beta chain) sequence. A much larger clone differs by one base, so this may be a read error. CDR3 length equals 15 residues. Each CDR3 protein is one row after TCRdb ran MiXCR on the PCR reads. Among 90,000 or so distinct CDR3 sequences listed, about 21% were seen once. The source of the sample is a study of molecular identifiers for immune sequencing clone quantification. The source is a human donor in good health. Some libraries in this study had Jurkat cell RNA spiked in. Sequenced: naive CD8+ T cells from blood, with Jurkat cell RNA spiked in. Noted subset: FACS-sorted CD8+CD4-CCR7+CD45RA+ naive T cells. The genes are TRBV12-3 or TRBV12-4 and TRBJ2-1, with 10 positions matching TRBD2. CDR3 coding DNA: TGTGCCAGCAGTTTTATCCTAGCGGGAGAAGATGAGCGGTTCTTC. This translates into CASSFILAGEDERFF.